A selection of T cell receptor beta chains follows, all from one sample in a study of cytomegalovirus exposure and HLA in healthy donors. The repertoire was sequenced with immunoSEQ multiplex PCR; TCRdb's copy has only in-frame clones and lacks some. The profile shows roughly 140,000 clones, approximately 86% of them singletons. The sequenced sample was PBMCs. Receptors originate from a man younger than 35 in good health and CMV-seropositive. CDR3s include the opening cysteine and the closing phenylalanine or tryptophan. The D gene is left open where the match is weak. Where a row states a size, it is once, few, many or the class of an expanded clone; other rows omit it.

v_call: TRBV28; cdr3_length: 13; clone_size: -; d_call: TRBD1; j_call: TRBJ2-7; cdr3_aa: CASGGTGSYEQYF; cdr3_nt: TGTGCCAGCGGTGGGACAGGGAGCTACGAGCAGTACTTC
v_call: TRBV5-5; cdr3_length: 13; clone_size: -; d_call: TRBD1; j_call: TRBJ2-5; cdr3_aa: CASGPGQQETQYF; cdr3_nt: TGTGCCAGCGGACCGGGACAGCAAGAGACCCAGTACTTC
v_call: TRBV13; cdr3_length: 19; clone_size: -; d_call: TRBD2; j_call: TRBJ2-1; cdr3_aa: CASSPEGLAGGWAYNEQFF; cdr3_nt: TGTGCCAGCAGCCCCGAGGGACTAGCGGGAGGGTGGGCCTACAATGAGCAGTTCTTC
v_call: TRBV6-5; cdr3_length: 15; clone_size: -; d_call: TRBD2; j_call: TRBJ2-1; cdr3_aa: CASSSGTSDYNEQFF; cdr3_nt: TGTGCCAGCAGTTCTGGGACTAGCGACTACAATGAGCAGTTCTTC
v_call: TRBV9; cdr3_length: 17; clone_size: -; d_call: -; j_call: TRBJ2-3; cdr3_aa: CASSVGLAGPSTDTQYF; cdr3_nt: TGTGCCAGCAGCGTAGGACTGGCGGGCCCTAGCACAGATACGCAGTATTTT
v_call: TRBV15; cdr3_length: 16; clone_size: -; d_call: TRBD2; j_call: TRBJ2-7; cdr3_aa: CATSRDASGGRYEQYF; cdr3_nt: TGTGCCACCAGCAGAGATGCTAGCGGGGGGCGGTACGAGCAGTACTTC
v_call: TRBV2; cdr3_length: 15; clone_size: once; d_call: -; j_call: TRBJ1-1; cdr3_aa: CASSAWGSVNTEAFF; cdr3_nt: TGTGCCAGCAGTGCTTGGGGCTCGGTGAACACTGAAGCTTTCTTT
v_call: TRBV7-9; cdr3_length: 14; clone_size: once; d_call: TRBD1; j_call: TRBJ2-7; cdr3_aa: CASSLGQGAYEQYF; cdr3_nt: TGTGCCAGCAGCTTAGGCCAGGGGGCTTATGAGCAGTACTTC
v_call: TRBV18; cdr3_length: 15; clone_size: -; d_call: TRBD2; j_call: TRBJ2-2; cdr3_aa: CASSPSSGNTGELFF; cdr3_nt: TGTGCCAGCTCACCTTCTAGCGGAAACACCGGGGAGCTGTTTTTT
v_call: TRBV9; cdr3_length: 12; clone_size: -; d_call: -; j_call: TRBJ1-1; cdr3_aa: CASSAENTEAFF; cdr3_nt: TGTGCCAGCAGCGCAGAGAACACTGAAGCTTTCTTT
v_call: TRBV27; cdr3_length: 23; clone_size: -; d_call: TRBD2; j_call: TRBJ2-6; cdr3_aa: CASSPKTIAGGPLGPSGANVLTF; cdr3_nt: TGTGCCAGCAGTCCCAAGACCATAGCGGGAGGGCCTCTGGGGCCCTCTGGGGCCAACGTCCTGACTTTC
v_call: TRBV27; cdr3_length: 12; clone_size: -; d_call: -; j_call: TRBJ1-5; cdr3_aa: CASSSYNQPQHF; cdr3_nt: TGTGCCAGCAGTTCCTACAATCAGCCCCAGCATTTT
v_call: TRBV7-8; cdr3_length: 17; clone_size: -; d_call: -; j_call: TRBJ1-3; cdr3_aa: CASSVSAGGDSGNTIYF; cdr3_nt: TGTGCCAGCAGCGTTTCGGCCGGAGGGGACTCTGGAAACACCATATATTTT
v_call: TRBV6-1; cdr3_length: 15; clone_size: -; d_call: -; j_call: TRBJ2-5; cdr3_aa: CASSEGPAGWETQYF; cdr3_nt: TGTGCCAGCAGTGAAGGACCCGCGGGGTGGGAGACCCAGTACTTC
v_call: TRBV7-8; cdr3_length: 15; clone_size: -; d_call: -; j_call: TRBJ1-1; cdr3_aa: CASSLERGENTEAFF; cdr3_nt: TGTGCCAGCAGCTTAGAGCGGGGAGAGAACACTGAAGCTTTCTTT
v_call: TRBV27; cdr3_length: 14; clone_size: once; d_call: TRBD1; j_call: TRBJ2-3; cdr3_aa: CASRPGGAADTQYF; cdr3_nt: TGTGCCAGCAGGCCAGGGGGCGCAGCAGATACGCAGTATTTT
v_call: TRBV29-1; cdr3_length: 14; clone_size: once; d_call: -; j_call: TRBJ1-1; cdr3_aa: CSVGGTVGDTEAFF; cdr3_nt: TGCAGCGTCGGGGGTACAGTCGGGGACACTGAAGCTTTCTTT
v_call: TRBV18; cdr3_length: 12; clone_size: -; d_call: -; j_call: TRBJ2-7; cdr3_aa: CASSPVADEQYF; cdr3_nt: TGTGCCAGCTCACCGGTTGCGGACGAGCAGTACTTC
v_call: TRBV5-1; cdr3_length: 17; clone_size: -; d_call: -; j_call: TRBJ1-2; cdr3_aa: CASSPRAGGHGDDGYTF; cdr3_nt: TGCGCCAGCAGCCCCCGAGCGGGGGGGCACGGCGATGATGGCTACACCTTC
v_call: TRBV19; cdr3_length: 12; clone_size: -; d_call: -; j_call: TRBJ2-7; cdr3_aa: CATSDPHYEQYF; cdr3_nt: TGTGCCACCAGCGATCCCCACTACGAGCAGTACTTC
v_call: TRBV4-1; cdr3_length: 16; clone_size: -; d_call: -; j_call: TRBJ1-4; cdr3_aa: CASSHLTGRGGEKLFF; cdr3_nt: TGCGCCAGCAGCCACCTGACAGGAAGGGGGGGAGAAAAACTGTTTTTT
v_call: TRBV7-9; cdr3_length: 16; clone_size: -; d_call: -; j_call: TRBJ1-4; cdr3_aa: CASSLMGQQTYEKLFF; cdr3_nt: TGTGCCAGCAGCTTAATGGGGCAGCAGACTTATGAAAAACTGTTTTTT
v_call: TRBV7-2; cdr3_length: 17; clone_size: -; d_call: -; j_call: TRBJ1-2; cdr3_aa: CASSFPFNKTRNYGYTF; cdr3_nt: TGTGCCAGCAGCTTCCCCTTCAACAAGACAAGAAACTATGGCTACACCTTC
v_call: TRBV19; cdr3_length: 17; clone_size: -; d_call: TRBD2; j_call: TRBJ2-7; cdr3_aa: CASSRQGLAPVSYEQYF; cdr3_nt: TGTGCCAGTAGTCGTCAAGGACTAGCCCCAGTATCCTACGAGCAGTACTTC
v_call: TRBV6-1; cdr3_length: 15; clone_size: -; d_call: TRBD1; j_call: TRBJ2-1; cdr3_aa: CASSVGQGNYNEQFF; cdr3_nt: TGTGCCAGCAGTGTTGGACAGGGTAACTACAATGAGCAGTTCTTC
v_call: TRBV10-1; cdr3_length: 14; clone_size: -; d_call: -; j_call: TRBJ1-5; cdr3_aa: CASSDSGSNQPQHF; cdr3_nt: TGCGCCAGCAGTGACTCAGGAAGCAATCAGCCCCAGCATTTT
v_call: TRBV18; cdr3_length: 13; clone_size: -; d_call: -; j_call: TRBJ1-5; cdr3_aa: CASSPDSQQPQHF; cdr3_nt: TGTGCCAGCTCACCAGACTCGCAGCAGCCCCAGCATTTT
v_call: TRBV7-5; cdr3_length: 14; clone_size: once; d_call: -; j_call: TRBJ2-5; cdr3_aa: CVRQSVEHQETQYF; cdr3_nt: TGTGTCAGGCAATCTGTCGAGCACCAAGAGACCCAGTACTTC
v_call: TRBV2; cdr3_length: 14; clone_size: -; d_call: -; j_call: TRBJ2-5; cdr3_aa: CASTVGVGLETQYF; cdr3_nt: TGTGCCAGCACCGTTGGGGTGGGGCTAGAGACCCAGTACTTC
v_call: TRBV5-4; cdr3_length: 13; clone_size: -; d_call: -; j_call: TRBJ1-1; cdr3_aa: CASSRGGDTEAFF; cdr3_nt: TGTGCCAGCAGTCGGGGTGGGGACACTGAAGCTTTCTTT